Each of the 11 T cell receptor beta chains below was sequenced from the same sample in a study of cytomegalovirus exposure and HLA in healthy donors. PCR employed 60 Vbeta and 13 Jbeta primers. TCRdb keeps only in-frame clones here, not all; method: immunoSEQ multiplex PCR. The sample consists of fewer than 200,000 clones, 78% of them appearing once. What was sequenced was PBMCs. These receptors were taken from a woman younger than 45 in good health and CMV-seropositive.

The table lists this clone with a count of one. J is TRBJ2-1 and V is TRBV5-1, with 7 bases matching TRBD1. CDR1 SGHRS and CDR2 YFSETQ come from the germline V gene. V lost 4 bases and J lost 6; bases outside the gene matches: 10. This CDR3 contains 15 residues. The CDR3 DNA sequence: TGCGCCAGCAGCGCGGGCTCTACAGGGGCCAATGAGCAGTTCTTC. This encodes CASSAGSTGANEQFF. Filled out from reference TRBV5-1 and TRBJ2-1, the complete variable domain reads KAGVTQTPRYLIKTRGQQVTLSCSPISGHRSVSWYQQTPGQGLQFLFEYFSETQRNKGNFPGRFSGRQFSNSRSEMNVSTLELGDSALYLCASSAGSTGANEQFFGPGTRLTVL.

The rearrangement uses TRBV30 and TRBJ2-3, with 15 positions matching TRBD2. The CDR3 consists of 15 residues. V shed 5 bases and J 4 bases; nucleotides not matched to a gene: 4. The germline CDR1 and CDR2 sequences are GTSNPN and SVGIG (reference sequence). The CDR3 DNA reads TGTGCCTGGGGGGGACTAGCGGGGGGCCCAGATACGCAGTATTTT. This encodes CAWGGLAGGPDTQYF.

The chain joins TRBV11-2 to TRBJ2-7, with 10 bases that match TRBD1. The CDR3 has 14 amino acids. Germline lookup yields CDR1 SGHAT and CDR2 FQNNGV. V lost 6 bases and J lost 2; bases outside the gene matches: 4. The CDR3 bases are TGTGCCAGCAGTCCAGGGACAGGGGCCTACGAGCAGTACTTC. Translation gives CASSPGTGAYEQYF.

The chain carries TRBV6-1 and TRBJ2-3; a possible D gene is TRBD2 (6 bases). CDR1 and CDR2 (germline): MNHNS, SASEGT. CDR3 length equals 15 residues. Trimming took 6 bases from V and 3 from J, leaving 16 bases between them. CDR3 nucleotide sequence: TGTGCCAGCAGCAGGGCGGGGCTGGGGACAGATACGCAGTATTTT. Its translation is CASSRAGLGTDTQYF.

This chain connects TRBV15 to TRBJ1-1; D uncertain. V was cut by 1 base and J by 2 bases, with 8 bases left in between. This CDR3 has 14 amino acids. Germline CDR1 and CDR2: LNHNV and YYDKDF (reference sequence). The CDR3 reads CATSRAADNTEAFF. The CDR3 DNA is TGTGCCACCAGCAGAGCCGCAGATAACACTGAAGCTTTCTTT.

This clone came up a few times. J is TRBJ1-1 and V is TRBV30, with 8 bases identical to TRBD1. The V segment lost 0 bases and the J segment 12 bases; nucleotides outside the gene matches: 12. Per germline, CDR1 GTSNPN and CDR2 SVGIG (reference sequence). The CDR3 totals 14 residues. CDR3 loop: CAWSVLVTGEFTFF. CDR3 in DNA: TGTGCCTGGAGTGTACTCGTGACAGGGGAATTTACTTTCTTT.

The rearrangement uses TRBV11-2 and TRBJ2-7, with D unclear. In germline, CDR1 is SGHAT, CDR2 FQNNGV. Between the trimmed V and J ends, which lost 5 bases and 3 bases, there was a span of 11 bases. CDR3 length equals 13 residues. CDR3 loop: CASSKPQIYEQYF. Written as DNA, the CDR3 is TGTGCCAGCAGCAAACCACAGATCTACGAGCAGTACTTC.

The chain employs TRBV2 and TRBJ2-4; no clear D. Trimming pared 10 bases from V and 1 base from J, leaving 11 bases between. The CDR3 runs 13 residues. Germline-derived CDR1 and CDR2 are SNHLY and FYNNEI. CDR3 DNA: TGTGCCACCAGCCTCTCGGCCAAAAACATTCAGTACTTC. Its translation: CATSLSAKNIQYF.

This clone has more than one count but fewer than ten. The V gene is TRBV11-3, the J gene TRBJ2-5, with TRBD2 identical over 8 bases. After removal of 7 bases from V and 4 bases from J, the junction contained 8 bases not matched to a gene. CDR3 length: 14 amino acids. The V gene's germline CDR1 is SGHNT and CDR2 YENEEA. The CDR3 reads CASTGRGARETQYF. The CDR3 nucleotides are TGTGCCAGCACCGGGAGGGGGGCACGAGAGACCCAGTACTTC.

This chain links TRBV14 with TRBJ1-5, with 10 nucleotides matching TRBD1. V shed 4 bases, J shed 6 bases, and the junction held 9 bases outside the gene matches. The CDR3 totals 16 residues. Germline CDR1 reads SGHDN; CDR2 reads FVKESK. The CDR3 reads CASSPGTGELGQPQHF. CDR3 DNA: TGTGCCAGCAGCCCTGGGACAGGGGAGTTAGGTCAGCCCCAGCATTTT.

The J gene is TRBJ2-5, the V gene TRBV18; D gene uncertain. The CDR3 extends over 12 amino acids. Germline V CDR1 and CDR2: KGHSH, LQKENI. V dropped 2 bases and J dropped 3 bases, with 4 bases sitting between them. The CDR3 nucleotides read TGTGCCAGCTCACCAGGAGAAGAGACCCAGTACTTC. This codes for CASSPGEETQYF.